These 5 T cell receptor beta chains share one sample of origin, sequenced in a study of OX40 agonist ivuxolimab in advanced cancers. Clones were read by immunoSEQ multiplex PCR, and TCRdb kept only the in-frame ones, dropping some. The table has about 19,000 clones, roughly nine tenths seen once; the top ten hold about 50%. The sample was CD4+ or CD8+ T cells sorted from blood, taken in a trial of the OX40 agonist ivuxolimab. The receptors originated from an adult with an advanced solid tumor such as melanoma, head and neck, liver or kidney cancer.

The CDR3 DNA is TGTGCCACCAGCCTACGGGGAGCGTATGGGGAGACCCAGTACTTC. This encodes CATSLRGAYGETQYF. The chain couples TRBV15 to TRBJ2-5; a possible D gene is TRBD2 (5 bases). Trimming removed 5 bases at V and 5 bases at J, with 18 bases between. Germline assignment: CDR1 LNHNV and CDR2 YYDKDF (reference sequence). This CDR3 is 15 amino acids long.

This chain connects TRBV4-3 to TRBJ2-3; D unresolved. This CDR3 region has 12 residues. CDR1 is LGHNA, CDR2 YSLEER, per germline. V lost 3 bases to trimming and J lost 4 bases, with 5 bases between them. The CDR3, as DNA: TGCGCCAGCAGCCACGGCCCAGATACGCAGTATTTT. Translating gives CASSHGPDTQYF.

The chain uses TRBV5-1 and TRBJ2-7; 8 bases fit TRBD1. With 6 bases clipped from V and 5 bases from J, the junction kept 4 bases outside the gene matches. Germline lookup yields CDR1 SGHRS and CDR2 YFSETQ. CDR3 length: 12 amino acids. CDR3: CASTSGGHEQYF. In DNA form, the CDR3 reads TGCGCCAGCACCTCAGGGGGCCACGAGCAGTACTTC.

This chain uses TRBV7-8 with TRBJ2-1; TRBD2 is a possible D gene (5 bases). V was clipped by 1 base and J by 9 bases, with 19 bases between them. CDR3 size: 16 residues. Germline V gene lookup returns CDR1 SGHVS and CDR2 FQNEAQ. CDR3 region: CASSLGFGVVDGEQFF. The CDR3 DNA reads TGTGCCAGCAGCTTAGGTTTCGGGGTAGTTGATGGTGAGCAGTTCTTC.

The chain uses TRBV12-1 and TRBJ2-4; the table's D call TRBD1 went unverified against the DNA. TRBV12-1 is classified as a pseudogene. The CDR3 contains 16 residues. The CDR3 region is CASSTGQGGEKNIQYF. The DNA for the CDR3 is TGTGCCAGCAGCACGGGACAGGGAGGAGAGAAAAACATTCAGTACTTC.